This T cell receptor beta chain was captured by sequencing in a study of tumor-infiltrating lymphocytes in localized non-small cell lung cancer. Germline loops: CDR1 GTSNPN, CDR2 SVGIG (reference sequence). Trimming removed 5 bases at V and 0 bases at J, with 19 bases between. This CDR3 is built from 17 residues. Assay: immunoSEQ multiplex PCR; the TCRdb copy retains only in-frame clones and omits some. The data show 9,500 to 12,000 clones, roughly 63% seen once. The rearrangement joins TRBV30 to TRBJ2-2; D unresolved. The origin of this receptor is a human donor with non-small cell lung cancer. What was sequenced was uninvolved lung tissue not adjacent to the tumor. CDR3 region: CAWLYVWEGPNTGELFF. Written as DNA, the CDR3 is TGTGCCTGGTTGTACGTGTGGGAAGGACCGAACACCGGGGAGCTGTTTTTT.